A single sample is the source of the 19 T cell receptor beta chains below, sequenced in a study of control samples from healthy donors and cancer patients. Data came from immunoSEQ multiplex PCR; TCRdb stores just in-frame clones and leaves some out. Among some 110,000 clones listed, roughly 93% were seen once. Sequencing used blood. These receptors originate from a man aged 25 to 45 in good health.

This chain links TRBV11-2 with TRBJ2-7, with D perhaps being TRBD1 or TRBD2 (5 bases each). Germline CDR1 and CDR2: SGHAT and FQNNGV. There are 11 residues in the CDR3. V lost 2 bases and J 9 bases, leaving 8 bases between the germline ends. CDR3 nucleotides: TGTGCCAGCAGCTTAATGGGACCGCAGTACTTC. Translation gives CASSLMGPQYF.

This clone was observed a single time. CDR3 nucleotide sequence: TGTGCCAGTAGTAAATCGGATACGCAGTATTTT. Amino acids: CASSKSDTQYF. J is TRBJ2-3 and V is TRBV19; D unclear. CDR1 and CDR2 from the germline V gene are LNHDA and SQIVND (reference sequence). V gave up 4 bases and J gave up 6 bases, with 5 bases separating them. CDR3 size: 11 residues.

This clone was observed once. The gene calls are TRBV19 and TRBJ1-2; 12 bases fit TRBD1. V was pared by 7 bases and J by 7 bases, with 7 bases of the junction left unmatched. CDR1 and CDR2 from the germline V gene are LNHDA and SQIVND (reference sequence). The CDR3 length is 14 residues. CDR3 region: CASKGGQGASGYTF. CDR3 nucleotide sequence: TGTGCCAGTAAGGGGGGACAGGGGGCGAGTGGCTACACCTTC.

The chain uses TRBV6-5 and TRBJ2-7; D gene unclear. The V gene lost 5 bases and the J gene lost 5 bases, with 13 bases spanning the gap. There are 13 residues in the CDR3. CDR1 is MNHEY, CDR2 SVGAGI, per germline. This CDR3 reads CASSPVANDEQYF. CDR3 nucleotides: TGTGCCAGCAGTCCGGTGGCAAACGACGAGCAGTACTTC.

This chain connects TRBV25-1 to TRBJ1-2; the match to TRBD1 covers 9 bases. The CDR3 sequence is 12 residues long. The V and J ends lost 7 bases and 6 bases, in that order; junction bases with no gene match: 3. CDR1 and CDR2 (germline): MGHDK, SYGVNS. The chain's CDR3 is CASKDRGHGYTF. CDR3 in DNA: TGTGCCAGCAAGGACAGGGGTCATGGCTACACCTTC.

This chain uses TRBV7-2 with TRBJ2-3, with D perhaps TRBD2 (5 bases). The germline CDR1 and CDR2 sequences are SGHTA and FQGNSA. V lost 8 bases and J lost 7, with 19 bases in between. The CDR3 has 14 residues. The CDR3 region is CASGGPLMTHTQYF. CDR3 DNA: TGTGCCAGCGGCGGGCCGCTAATGACACATACGCAGTATTTT. The full variable domain, with the rest looked up from reference TRBV7-2 and TRBJ2-3, is GAGVSQSPSNKVTEKGKDVELRCDPISGHTALYWYRQSLGQGLEFLIYFQGNSAPDKSGLPSDRFSAERTGGSVSTLTIQRTQQEDSAVYLCASGGPLMTHTQYFGPGTRLTVL.

J is TRBJ2-4 and V is TRBV5-5, with unresolved D. V was clipped by 2 bases and J by 0 bases, with 9 bases between them. The germline CDR1 and CDR2 sequences are SGHKS and YYEKEE (reference sequence). The CDR3 runs to 15 residues. The CDR3 loop is CASSLGPLAKNIQYF. The CDR3 nucleotides are TGTGCCAGCAGCTTAGGGCCGCTAGCCAAAAACATTCAGTACTTC.

This chain links TRBV3-1 (or the pseudogene TRBV3-2) with TRBJ2-2; TRBD2 matches at 8 bases. In germline, CDR1 is LGHDT, CDR2 YNNKEL (reference sequence). CDR3 length: 14 amino acids. After removal of 7 bases from V and 5 bases from J, the junction contained 6 bases not matched to a gene. CDR3 coding DNA: TGTGCCAGCACGACTGGACTAGCAACCGGGGAGCTGTTTTTT. Translated, it gives CASTTGLATGELFF.

As to this clone: A junction end diverges from the germline sequence, so it may reflect a read error. The chain couples TRBV5-5 to TRBJ1-5; the D gene is possibly TRBD1 (5 bases). The CDR3 consists of 17 residues. Germline-derived CDR1 and CDR2 are SGHKS and YYEKEE (reference sequence). DNA of the CDR3: TGTGCCAGCAGTTTGGGGCCAGGGACGGGTGGCAATCAGCCCCAGCATTTT. Its translation: CASSLGPGTGGNQPQHF.

The rearrangement links TRBV2 to TRBJ2-7; TRBD2 agrees at 8 bases. V was clipped by 4 bases and J by 0 bases; unmatched bases: 8. The CDR3 spans 16 residues. Germline assignment: CDR1 SNHLY and CDR2 FYNNEI. The CDR3 bases are TGTGCCAGCAGTGTAAGGCGGGGGGCCAGCTCCTACGAGCAGTACTTC. Encoded protein: CASSVRRGASSYEQYF. Combining the CDR3 with reference TRBV2 and TRBJ2-7 gives the whole variable domain EPEVTQTPSHQVTQMGQEVILRCVPISNHLYFYWYRQILGQKVEFLVSFYNNEISEKSEIFDDQFSVERPDGSNFTLKIRSTKLEDSAMYFCASSVRRGASSYEQYFGPGTRLTVT.

J is TRBJ1-2 and V is TRBV9; D perhaps matches TRBD1 (6 bases). Germline V gene data show CDR1 as SGDLS and CDR2 as YYNGEE. The CDR3 runs to 15 residues. V lost 0 bases to trimming and J lost 4 bases, with 13 bases between them. The CDR3 sequence: CASSVDGGSGYGYTF. In DNA, the CDR3 is TGTGCCAGCAGCGTAGACGGGGGCTCGGGCTATGGCTACACCTTC. The full variable domain, rest sourced from reference TRBV9 and TRBJ1-2, is DSGVTQTPKHLITATGQRVTLRCSPRSGDLSVYWYQQSLDQGLQFLIQYYNGEERAKGNILERFSAQQFPDLHSELNLSSLELGDSALYFCASSVDGGSGYGYTFGSGTRLTVV.

This clone was seen only a few times. The V and J genes are TRBV7-9 and TRBJ1-6; 7 nucleotides line up with TRBD1. V lost 3 bases to trimming and J lost 8 bases; unmatched junction nucleotides: 4. The CDR3 sequence is 14 residues long. CDR1 SEHNR and CDR2 FQNEAQ come from the germline V gene (reference sequence). For the CDR3, the DNA is TGTGCCAGCAGCTTCACAGGGGCAGATTCACCCCTCCACTTT. Its translation is CASSFTGADSPLHF.

The chain has TRBV12-3 or TRBV12-4 and TRBJ1-5; no clear D. The ends were cut back, 2 bases at V and 6 bases at J, with 8 bases in the middle. CDR3 size: 13 residues. In nucleotides, the CDR3 is TGTGCCAGCAGTTTAAAGATGGCTCAGCCCCAGCATTTT. This sequence encodes CASSLKMAQPQHF.

The chain carries TRBV2 and TRBJ2-2; no definite D call. Germline assignment: CDR1 SNHLY and CDR2 FYNNEI. The CDR3 runs to 13 residues. V was pared by 2 bases and J by 6 bases, with 7 bases between. The CDR3 protein is CASSEMESGELFF. The CDR3 DNA reads TGTGCCAGCAGTGAAATGGAATCCGGGGAGCTGTTTTTT.

The chain employs TRBV3-1 (or the pseudogene TRBV3-2) and TRBJ1-3; possible D gene TRBD1, 5 bases. Between the trimmed V and J ends, which lost 8 bases and 4 bases, there was a span of 9 bases. The CDR3 is 12 residues long. The germline gives CDR1 LGHDT, CDR2 YNNKEL (reference sequence). DNA of the CDR3: TGTGCCAGCGGGGGAAACGGAAACACCATATATTTT. Translating it yields CASGGNGNTIYF.

The chain carries TRBV2 and TRBJ1-2, with 8 bases lining up with TRBD1. CDR3 size: 14 residues. Per germline, CDR1 SNHLY and CDR2 FYNNEI. Trimming cost V 6 bases and J 5 bases; bases outside gene matches: 8. The CDR3 DNA is TGTGCCAGCAGAGACAGGGGCCCTGGGTATGGCTACACCTTC. This gives the protein CASRDRGPGYGYTF.

This clone was counted a single time. This sequence joins TRBV19 and TRBJ1-3; D not resolved. Per germline, CDR1 LNHDA and CDR2 SQIVND (reference sequence). V lost 7 bases, J lost 0 bases, and 7 bases lay in between. This CDR3 spans 13 amino acids. The DNA for the CDR3 is TGTGCCAGTATACAGAGCTCTGGAAACACCATATATTTT. Encoded protein: CASIQSSGNTIYF.

The chain combines TRBV6-5 with TRBJ1-2, with unresolved D. Trimming took 3 bases from V and 3 from J, leaving 14 bases between them. The CDR3 has 15 residues. Germline V CDR1 and CDR2: MNHEY, SVGAGI. The CDR3 DNA follows: TGTGCCAGCAGTTATTCCGCCGCAGGCGACTATGGCTACACCTTC. Its translation: CASSYSAAGDYGYTF.

CDR3 coding DNA: TGTGCCAGCAGCAAAGAAAGCCCGCCGGGCGGTCCCCTGAATACTGAAGCTTTCTTT. Encoded protein: CASSKESPPGGPLNTEAFF. This rearrangement joins TRBV21-1 to TRBJ1-1. TRBV21-1 is a listed pseudogene. This CDR3 is 19 amino acids long.